The subject of this entry is one TCR beta chain. The antigen remains unidentified. The CDR3 is made up of 12 amino acids. V was clipped by 5 bases and J by 0 bases, with 7 bases between them. Germline V gene sequence: CDR1 SQVTM, CDR2 ANQGSEA. The sample belongs to a study of graft-versus-host responses after intestinal transplantation. The overall study: Multivisceral, liver-intestinal, or isolated intestinal transplants were given to recipients.

Overall study results and limits: When patients had graft-donor T cell macrochimerism, their allografts held high graft-versus-host to host-versus-graft clonal ratios. GvH clone levels peaked in circulation, and this peak was associated with early post-transplant HvG declines. The recipient marrow held GvH clones, and some of them showed up first in ileum or blood.

The data were produced by immunoSEQ multiplex PCR, yet TCRdb's version contains in-frame clones alone and is incomplete. The sample lists roughly 120,000 clones; just over 90% were seen once. The chain carries TRBV29-1 and TRBJ1-2; the D is unclear. The origin of this receptor is a human donor who received an intestinal transplant. The sample here was unstimulated CD4+ T cells sorted from spleen or lymph node cells, taken before intestinal transplant. The CDR3 reads CSVSGANYGYTF. In DNA form, the CDR3 reads TGCAGCGTTTCAGGTGCTAACTATGGCTACACCTTC.